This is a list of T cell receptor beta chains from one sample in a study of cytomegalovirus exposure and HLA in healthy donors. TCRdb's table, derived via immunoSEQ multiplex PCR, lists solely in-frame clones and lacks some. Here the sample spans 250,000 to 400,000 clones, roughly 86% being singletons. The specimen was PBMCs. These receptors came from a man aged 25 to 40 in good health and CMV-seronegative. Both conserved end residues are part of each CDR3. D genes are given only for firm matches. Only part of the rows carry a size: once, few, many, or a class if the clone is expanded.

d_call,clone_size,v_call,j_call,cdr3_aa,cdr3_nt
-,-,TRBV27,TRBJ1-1,CASSARAGGAQTEAFF,TGTGCCAGCAGTGCCCGGGCCGGAGGGGCGCAAACTGAAGCTTTCTTT
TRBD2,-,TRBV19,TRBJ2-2,CASSGLAGGPRTGELFF,TGTGCCAGTAGTGGACTAGCGGGGGGGCCGCGCACCGGGGAGCTGTTTTTT
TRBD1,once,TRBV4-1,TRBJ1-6,CASSHKMGTGNNSPLHF,TGCGCCAGCAGCCACAAGATGGGGACAGGGAATAATTCACCCCTCCACTTT
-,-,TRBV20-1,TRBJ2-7,CSARETGEQYF,TGCAGTGCTAGAGAAACGGGAGAGCAGTACTTC
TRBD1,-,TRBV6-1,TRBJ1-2,CASSDLGQGENYGYTF,TGTGCCAGCAGTGACCTGGGACAGGGGGAGAACTATGGCTACACCTTC
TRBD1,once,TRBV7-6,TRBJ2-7,CASSLEGVTGGSYEQYF,TGTGCCAGCAGCTTAGAGGGAGTTACAGGGGGCTCATACGAGCAGTACTTC
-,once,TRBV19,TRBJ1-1,CASSITWQGKGEAFF,TGTGCCAGTAGTATCACGTGGCAGGGGAAGGGTGAAGCTTTCTTT
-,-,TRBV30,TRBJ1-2,CAWSVQNYGYTF,TGTGCCTGGAGTGTACAGAACTATGGCTACACCTTC
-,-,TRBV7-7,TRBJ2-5,CASSLEASVAETQYF,TGTGCCAGCAGCTTAGAGGCTAGCGTAGCAGAGACCCAGTACTTC
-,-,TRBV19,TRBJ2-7,CASSISGRGSIDEQYF,TGTGCCAGTAGTATTTCGGGCAGGGGTAGTATCGACGAGCAGTACTTC
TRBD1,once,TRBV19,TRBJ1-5,CASSIDTGARQPQHF,TGTGCCAGTAGTATAGATACAGGGGCTCGACAGCCCCAGCATTTT
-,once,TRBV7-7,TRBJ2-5,CASSLGSAFGAWETQYF,TGTGCCAGCAGCTTAGGTTCTGCCTTTGGGGCGTGGGAGACCCAGTACTTC
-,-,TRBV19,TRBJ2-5,CASSPHLGTLQETQYF,TGTGCCAGTAGTCCTCACCTAGGGACTTTGCAAGAGACCCAGTACTTC
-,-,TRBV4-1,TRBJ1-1,CASSQWAGIRTEAFF,TGCGCCAGCAGCCAATGGGCGGGAATTCGAACTGAAGCTTTCTTT
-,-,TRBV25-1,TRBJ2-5,CASRGAKTQYF,TGTGCCAGCAGGGGGGCTAAGACCCAGTACTTC
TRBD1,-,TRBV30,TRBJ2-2,CAWSAPDRGGTGELFF,TGTGCCTGGAGTGCCCCAGACAGGGGCGGTACCGGGGAGCTGTTTTTT
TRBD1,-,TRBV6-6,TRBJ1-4,CASSYRDRGLGEKLFF,TGTGCCAGCAGTTATAGGGACAGGGGGCTTGGTGAAAAACTGTTTTTT
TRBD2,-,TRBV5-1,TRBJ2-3,CASTWGGTADTQYF,TGCGCCAGCACGTGGGGGGGAACCGCAGATACGCAGTATTTT
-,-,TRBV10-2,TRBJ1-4,CASIEAGGGEKLFF,TGCGCCAGCATCGAGGCGGGGGGAGGTGAAAAACTGTTTTTT
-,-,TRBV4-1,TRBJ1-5,CASSQSGHLNQPQHF,TGCGCCAGCAGCCAGTCAGGACACCTCAATCAGCCCCAGCATTTT
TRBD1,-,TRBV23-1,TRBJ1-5,CASSQPDRAGNQPQHF,TGCGCCAGCAGTCAACCAGACAGGGCTGGCAATCAGCCCCAGCATTTT
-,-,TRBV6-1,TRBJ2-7,CASSRDKISAYEQYF,TGTGCCAGCAGTCGGGACAAAATAAGCGCCTACGAGCAGTACTTC
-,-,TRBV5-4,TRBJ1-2,CASSLDTESPYRYTF,TGTGCCAGCAGCTTGGATACAGAAAGCCCCTATCGCTACACCTTC
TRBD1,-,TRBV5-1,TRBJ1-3,CASSLETGVGNTIYF,TGCGCCAGCAGCTTGGAGACAGGGGTAGGAAACACCATATATTTT
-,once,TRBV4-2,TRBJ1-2,CASSQESFDSRYGYTF,TGTGCCAGCAGCCAAGAAAGCTTCGACAGCAGGTATGGCTACACCTTC
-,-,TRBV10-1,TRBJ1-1,CASSAFRGVGEAFF,TGCGCCAGCAGTGCCTTTCGGGGGGTTGGTGAAGCTTTCTTT
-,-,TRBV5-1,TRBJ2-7,CASSLGFTGLDSYEQYF,TGCGCCAGCAGCTTGGGTTTTACGGGACTGGACTCCTACGAGCAGTACTTC
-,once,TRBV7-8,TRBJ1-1,CASSPPWLTEAFF,TGTGCCAGCAGCCCACCCTGGCTCACTGAAGCTTTCTTT
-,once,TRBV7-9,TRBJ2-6,CASSLGSSGGANVLTF,TGTGCCAGCAGCTTAGGCAGTAGCGGTGGGGCCAACGTCCTGACTTTC
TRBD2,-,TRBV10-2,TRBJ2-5,CASSGGLAGEYQETQYF,TGCGCCAGCAGTGGAGGACTAGCGGGGGAGTACCAAGAGACCCAGTACTTC
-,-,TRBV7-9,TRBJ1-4,CASSRGGEEKLFF,TGTGCCAGCAGCCGTGGGGGGGAAGAAAAACTGTTTTTT
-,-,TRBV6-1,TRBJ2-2,CASSVERASTGELFF,TGTGCCAGCAGCGTGGAGAGGGCTAGTACCGGGGAGCTGTTTTTT
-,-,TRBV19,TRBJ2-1,CASSTTGDNEQFF,TGTGCCAGTAGTACAACCGGGGACAATGAGCAGTTCTTC
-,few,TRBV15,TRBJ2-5,CATSRPGVKETQYF,TGTGCCACCAGCAGACCAGGGGTCAAAGAGACCCAGTACTTC
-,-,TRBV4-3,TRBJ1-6,CASSPQSIDNSPLHF,TGCGCCAGCAGCCCACAAAGTATCGATAATTCACCCCTCCACTTT
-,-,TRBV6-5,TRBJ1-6,CASKGQGDSPLHF,TGTGCCAGCAAAGGGCAGGGCGATTCACCCCTCCACTTT
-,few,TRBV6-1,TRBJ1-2,CASSERQDRGYTF,TGTGCCAGCTCAGAACGGCAGGATCGGGGCTACACCTTC
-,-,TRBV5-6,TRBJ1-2,CASSLVPSMPRLYGYTF,TGTGCCAGCAGCTTGGTTCCCTCTATGCCCCGACTCTATGGCTACACCTTC
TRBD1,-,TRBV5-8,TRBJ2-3,CASSGKQGAGTDTQYF,TGTGCCAGCAGCGGAAAACAGGGGGCTGGCACAGATACGCAGTATTTT
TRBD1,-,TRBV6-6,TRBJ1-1,CASSYSRGWDTEAFF,TGTGCCAGCAGTTATTCCAGGGGGTGGGACACTGAAGCTTTCTTT